One sample yielded the 11 T cell receptor beta chains listed below, sequenced in a study of blood T cell repertoires in COVID-19 (dated by TCRdb to 2018 to 2020). The library was built by means of the immunoSEQ multiplex PCR assay. This immuneACCESS table, as held by TCRdb, lists in-frame sequences with V and J called but not all clones. Of the missing ones, under half trace to an unresolved V gene in checked studies; the others have no known cause. The sample table lists 250,000 to 350,000 clones, approximately 90% of them with a count of one. About 6% of the sample rests with the top ten. Material: peripheral blood. Receptors originate from a woman aged 45-59 years with COVID-19, enrolled during active disease.

The chain couples TRBV5-4 to TRBJ2-3, with 9 bases matching TRBD2. V lost 4 bases to trimming and J lost 2 bases; unmatched junction nucleotides: 8. The CDR3 has 16 amino acids. Germline V gene data show CDR1 as SGHNT and CDR2 as YYREEE (reference sequence). For the CDR3, the DNA is TGTGCCAGCAGCCCCGGACTAGCGATGACCACAGATACGCAGTATTTT. It specifies CASSPGLAMTTDTQYF. Based on the CDR3 plus reference TRBV5-4 and TRBJ2-3, the full variable domain is ETGVTQSPTHLIKTRGQQVTLRCSSQSGHNTVSWYQQALGQGPQFIFQYYREEENGRGNFPPRFSGLQFPNYSSELNVNALELDDSALYLCASSPGLAMTTDTQYFGPGTRLTVL.

As DNA, the CDR3 is TGCAGTGCTAGTAGGGCGGGAGTAAGGATAGAGCAGTTCTTC. It yields the protein CSASRAGVRIEQFF. V and J are TRBV20-1 and TRBJ2-1; 7 bases match TRBD2. V shed 3 bases, J shed 10 bases, and the junction held 12 bases outside the gene matches. Germline assignment: CDR1 DFQATT and CDR2 SNEGSKA (reference sequence). The CDR3 has 14 amino acids.

The rearrangement links TRBV5-6 to TRBJ1-1, with a tentative D call TRBD1 (5 bases). This CDR3 region has 18 residues. The V and J ends lost 6 bases and 0 bases respectively, with 24 bases between them. Germline loops: CDR1 SGHDT, CDR2 YYEEEE. The CDR3 sequence: CASIGERGRGKMNTEAFF. The CDR3 coding sequence is TGTGCCAGCATTGGAGAACGGGGGAGAGGGAAAATGAACACTGAAGCTTTCTTT.

The V call is TRBV27, the J call TRBJ1-3, with a weak D call TRBD1 (5 bases). V gave up 4 bases and J gave up 2 bases, with 6 bases separating them. Germline V gives CDR1 MNHEY, CDR2 SMNVEV (reference sequence). The CDR3 is made up of 13 amino acids. The CDR3 loop reads CASSSGTGNTIYF. The CDR3 DNA sequence: TGTGCCAGCAGTTCAGGGACTGGAAACACCATATATTTT.

The V gene is TRBV4-2, the J gene TRBJ1-1, with 9 bases lining up with TRBD1. The CDR3 is made up of 16 amino acids. J lost 2 bases, V lost 3 bases, and 7 bases had no gene match. Germline loops: CDR1 LGHNA, CDR2 YNFKEQ. The CDR3 coding sequence is TGTGCCAGCAGCCACGAAGGACAGGGGATTAACACTGAAGCTTTCTTT. This gives the protein CASSHEGQGINTEAFF.

V gene TRBV6-5 combines with J gene TRBJ2-5; 10 nucleotides agree with TRBD1. With 6 bases clipped from V and 4 bases from J, the junction kept 5 bases outside the gene matches. The CDR3 runs 14 residues. CDR1 and CDR2 (germline): MNHEY, SVGAGI. The CDR3 DNA reads as TGTGCCAGCAGCCGGACAGGGGGGGCAGAGACCCAGTACTTC. Its translation is CASSRTGGAETQYF.

The rearrangement links TRBV5-1 to TRBJ2-5, with D maybe TRBD2 (5 bases). The CDR3 is 12 amino acids. Between the trimmed V and J ends, which lost 4 bases and 5 bases, there was a span of 9 bases. Germline lookup yields CDR1 SGHRS and CDR2 YFSETQ. DNA for the CDR3: TGCGCCAGCAGCGATCCGGGGGAGACCCAGTACTTC. This translates into CASSDPGETQYF.

The J gene is TRBJ1-1, the V gene TRBV27; TRBD1 is a possible D gene (6 bases). V shed 7 bases and J shed 1 base, with 16 bases lying between them. In germline, CDR1 is MNHEY, CDR2 SMNVEV (reference sequence). The CDR3 spans 15 residues. CDR3 sequence (DNA): TGTGCCAGCACCCCCAAACAGGGCCAGAACACTGAAGCTTTCTTT. Its protein product is CASTPKQGQNTEAFF.

This chain uses TRBV15 with TRBJ1-1; 7 bases align to TRBD1. CDR1 and CDR2 from the germline V gene are LNHNV and YYDKDF (reference sequence). V shed 0 bases, J shed 1 base, and the junction held 14 bases outside the gene matches. This CDR3 spans 19 amino acids. The CDR3 sequence is CATSRDLRPRGLANTEAFF. In DNA, the CDR3 is TGTGCCACCAGCAGAGATCTCCGCCCTAGGGGGCTGGCGAACACTGAAGCTTTCTTT.

The V and J genes are TRBV7-2 and TRBJ2-5; TRBD1 is a possible D gene (5 bases). This CDR3 comprises 13 residues. Germline V gene lookup returns CDR1 SGHTA and CDR2 FQGNSA. V lost 5 bases and J 5 bases, leaving 12 bases between the germline ends. This CDR3 is CASSPTGAETQYF. In DNA, the CDR3 is TGTGCCAGCAGCCCCACAGGTGCGGAGACCCAGTACTTC.

CDR3 in DNA: TGTGCCAGCCTGGGAGGGAACACTGAAGCTTTCTTT. Translation gives CASLGGNTEAFF. The chain uses TRBV12-3 or TRBV12-4 and TRBJ1-1, with no clear D. The CDR3 covers 12 residues. V dropped 8 bases and J dropped 1 base, with 8 bases sitting between them.